The clone carrying this T cell receptor beta chain was picked up many times. Its target is not known. The sample belongs to a study of identical twins. Points from the study as a whole: Researchers reported excess low generation probability among twin-shared out-of-frame alpha sequences. Modelling approaches yielded underestimates of out-of-frame TCR alpha sharing between monozygotic twins. With abundant cord blood beta clonotypes, insertions were fewer; memory repertoires showed no such pattern.

CDR1 and CDR2 (germline): SGHRS, YFSETQ. The CDR3 consists of 14 residues. V was pared by 2 bases and J by 6 bases, with 13 bases between. MiXCR was run by TCRdb on the 5' RACE reads, yielding one entry per CDR3 protein. The sample comprises about 920,000 distinct CDR3 sequences, roughly 12% of which are singletons, and roughly 1.6% rests with the top ten. This same sample was also part of a study on yellow fever vaccine responses in identical twins.

The source is a woman aged 18 to 35 in good health. Sequenced sample: PBMCs. J is TRBJ2-3 and V is TRBV5-1; D is undetermined. Here the CDR3 DNA reads TGCGCCAGCAGCTTAAAGGGATGGGTGGATACGCAGTATTTT. It specifies CASSLKGWVDTQYF.